This T cell receptor (beta chain) was profiled in a study of blood T cell repertoires in COVID-19. Study overall: Italy, Spain and the United States were the sources of the convalescent and acute COVID-19 samples.

How the authors handled the data: Scientists estimated how many nucleated cells there were by amplifying reference gene primers. Libraries were prepared by immunoSEQ multiplex PCR; TCRdb keeps only in-frame clonotypes and omits some of them. The V and J calls and clone size were taken over from that table, and D and trimming were inferred from the DNA. The top ten clones hold 3.6% of a sample with about 220,000 clones, approximately 82% of them seen once. Germline CDR1 is GTSNPN and CDR2 is SVGIG (reference sequence). The length of the CDR3 is 14 residues. V was clipped by 3 bases and J by 2 bases, with 13 bases between them.

This sequence joins TRBV30 and TRBJ2-5; a possible D gene is TRBD2 (6 bases). This sequence originates from an elderly woman with acute or convalescent COVID-19. The sample was peripheral blood. The CDR3 sequence: CAWSPRAGQETQYF. The CDR3 nucleotides read TGTGCCTGGAGCCCGAGGGCGGGACAAGAGACCCAGTACTTC. The variable domain in full, with the rest retrieved from reference TRBV30 and TRBJ2-5, is SQTIHQWPATLVQPVGSPLSLECTVEGTSNPNLYWYRQAAGRGLQLLFYSVGIGQISSEVPQNLSASRPQDRQFILSSKKLLLSDSGFYLCAWSPRAGQETQYFGPGTRLLVL.